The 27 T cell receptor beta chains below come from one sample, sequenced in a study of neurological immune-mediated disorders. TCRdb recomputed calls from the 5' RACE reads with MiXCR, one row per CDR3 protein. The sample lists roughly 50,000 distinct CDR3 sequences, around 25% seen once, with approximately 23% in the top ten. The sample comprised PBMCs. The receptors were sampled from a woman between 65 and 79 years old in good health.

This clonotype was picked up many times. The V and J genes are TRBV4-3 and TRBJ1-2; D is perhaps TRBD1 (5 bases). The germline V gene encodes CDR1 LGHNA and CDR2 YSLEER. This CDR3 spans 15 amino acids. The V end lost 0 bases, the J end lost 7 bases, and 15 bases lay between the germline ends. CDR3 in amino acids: CASSQDPQGNTGYTF. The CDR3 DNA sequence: TGCGCCAGCAGCCAAGATCCTCAGGGTAATACTGGCTACACCTTC.

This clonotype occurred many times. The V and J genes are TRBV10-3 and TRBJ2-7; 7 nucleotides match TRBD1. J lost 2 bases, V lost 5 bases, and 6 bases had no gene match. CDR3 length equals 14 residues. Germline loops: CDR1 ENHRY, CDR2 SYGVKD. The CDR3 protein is CAISPSTGTYEQYF. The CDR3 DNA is TGTGCCATCAGTCCGTCGACAGGGACCTACGAGCAGTACTTC.

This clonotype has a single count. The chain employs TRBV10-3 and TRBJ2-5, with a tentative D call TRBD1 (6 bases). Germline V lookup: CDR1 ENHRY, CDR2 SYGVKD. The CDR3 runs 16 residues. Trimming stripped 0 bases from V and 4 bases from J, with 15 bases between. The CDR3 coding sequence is TGTGCCATCAGTGAGTCGCAGGGGTCCTCTTTAGAGACCCAGTACTTC. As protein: CAISESQGSSLETQYF.

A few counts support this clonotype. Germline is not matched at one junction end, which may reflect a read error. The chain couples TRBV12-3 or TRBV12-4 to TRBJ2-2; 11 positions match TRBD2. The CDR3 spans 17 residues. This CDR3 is CASQTSGTSTNTWELFF. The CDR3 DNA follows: TGTGCCAGCCAGACTAGCGGGACCTCCACGAACACCTGGGAGCTGTTTTTT.

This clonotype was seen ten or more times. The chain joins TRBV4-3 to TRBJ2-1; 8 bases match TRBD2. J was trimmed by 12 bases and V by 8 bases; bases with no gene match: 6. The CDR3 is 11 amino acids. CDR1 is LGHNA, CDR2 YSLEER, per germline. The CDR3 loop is CASGGAGGQFF. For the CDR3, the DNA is TGCGCCAGCGGAGGGGCGGGGGGGCAGTTCTTC.

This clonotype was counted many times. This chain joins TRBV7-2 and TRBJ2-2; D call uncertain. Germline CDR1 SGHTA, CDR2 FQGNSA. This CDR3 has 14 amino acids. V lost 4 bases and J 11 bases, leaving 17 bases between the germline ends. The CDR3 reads CASSSRRPELELFF. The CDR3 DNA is TGTGCCAGCAGCTCCCGTCGACCGGAGTTAGAGCTGTTTTTT.

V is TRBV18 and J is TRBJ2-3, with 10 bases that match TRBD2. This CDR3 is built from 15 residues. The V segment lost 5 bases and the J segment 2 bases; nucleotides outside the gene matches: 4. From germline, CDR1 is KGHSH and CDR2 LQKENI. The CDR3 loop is CASSATSGVTDTQYF. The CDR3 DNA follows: TGTGCCAGCTCAGCAACTAGCGGGGTCACAGATACGCAGTATTTT.

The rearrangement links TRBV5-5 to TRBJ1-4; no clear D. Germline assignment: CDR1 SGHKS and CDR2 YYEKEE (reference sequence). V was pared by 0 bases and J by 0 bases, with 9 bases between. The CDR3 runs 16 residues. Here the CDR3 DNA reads TGTGCCAGCAGCTTGGGTCTCCAGACAACTAATGAAAAACTGTTTTTT. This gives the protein CASSLGLQTTNEKLFF.

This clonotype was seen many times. CDR3 in amino acids: CSARGEGNQPQHF. The CDR3 DNA reads as TGCAGTGCTAGAGGAGAAGGGAATCAGCCCCAGCATTTT. V and J are TRBV20-1 and TRBJ1-5; D gene unclear. The CDR3 loop spans 13 amino acids. V dropped 1 base and J dropped 4 bases, with 8 bases sitting between them. Germline CDR1 reads DFQATT; CDR2 reads SNEGSKA (reference sequence).

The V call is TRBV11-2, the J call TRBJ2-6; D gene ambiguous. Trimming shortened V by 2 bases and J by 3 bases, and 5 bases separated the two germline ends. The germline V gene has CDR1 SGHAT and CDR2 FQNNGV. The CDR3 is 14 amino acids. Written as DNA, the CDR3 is TGTGCCAGCAGCTTAACCATTGGGGCCAACGTCCTGACTTTC. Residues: CASSLTIGANVLTF.

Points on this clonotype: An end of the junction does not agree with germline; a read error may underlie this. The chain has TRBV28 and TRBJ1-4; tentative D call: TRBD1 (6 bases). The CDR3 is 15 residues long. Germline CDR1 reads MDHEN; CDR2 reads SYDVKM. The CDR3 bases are TGTGCCAGCAGACCAGGGGTCGCAACTAATGAAAACCTGTTTTTT. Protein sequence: CASRPGVATNENLFF.

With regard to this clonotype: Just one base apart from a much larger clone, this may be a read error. In DNA form, the CDR3 reads TGCGCCAGCAGCTCACCGGGACTAGAGGAGCAGTTCTTC. Its translation is CASSSPGLEEQFF. This rearrangement joins TRBV5-1 to TRBJ2-1, with 8 positions matching TRBD2. Per germline, CDR1 SGHRS and CDR2 YFSETQ. This CDR3 is built from 13 residues. The V segment lost 3 bases and the J segment 10 bases; nucleotides outside the gene matches: 6.

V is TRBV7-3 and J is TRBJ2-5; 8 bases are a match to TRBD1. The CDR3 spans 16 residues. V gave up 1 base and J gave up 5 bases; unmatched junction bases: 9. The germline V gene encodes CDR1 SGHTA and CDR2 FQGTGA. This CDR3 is CASSLRGDRSGETQYF. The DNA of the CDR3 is TGTGCCAGCAGCTTAAGAGGGGACAGGTCGGGCGAGACCCAGTACTTC.

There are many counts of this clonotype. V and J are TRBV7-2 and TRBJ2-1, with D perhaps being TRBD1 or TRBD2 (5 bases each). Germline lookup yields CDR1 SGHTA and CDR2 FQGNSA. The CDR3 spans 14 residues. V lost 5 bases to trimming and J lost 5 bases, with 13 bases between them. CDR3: CASSPRDGNNEQFF. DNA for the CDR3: TGTGCCAGCAGCCCACGGGACGGGAACAATGAGCAGTTCTTC.

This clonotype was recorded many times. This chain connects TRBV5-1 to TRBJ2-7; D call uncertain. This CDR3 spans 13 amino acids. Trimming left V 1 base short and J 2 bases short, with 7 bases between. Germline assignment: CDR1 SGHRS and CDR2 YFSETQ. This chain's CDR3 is CASSLLATYEQYF. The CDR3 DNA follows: TGCGCCAGCAGCTTGTTAGCAACCTACGAGCAGTACTTC.

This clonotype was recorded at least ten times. CDR3: CSARVEGSSYEQYF. In DNA form, the CDR3 reads TGCAGTGCTAGAGTGGAGGGGAGCTCCTACGAGCAGTACTTC. The V call is TRBV20-1, the J call TRBJ2-7; D may be TRBD2 (6 bases). Germline V gene sequence: CDR1 DFQATT, CDR2 SNEGSKA (reference sequence). V was clipped by 1 base and J by 0 bases, with 10 bases between them. The CDR3 runs 14 residues.

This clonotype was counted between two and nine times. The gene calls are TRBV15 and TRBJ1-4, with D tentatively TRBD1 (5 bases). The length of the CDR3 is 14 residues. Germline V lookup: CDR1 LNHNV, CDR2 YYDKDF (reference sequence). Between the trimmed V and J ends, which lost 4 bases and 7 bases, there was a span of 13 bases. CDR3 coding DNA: TGTGCCACCAGCACTGGGGGAAGAGTTGAAAAACTGTTTTTT. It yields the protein CATSTGGRVEKLFF.

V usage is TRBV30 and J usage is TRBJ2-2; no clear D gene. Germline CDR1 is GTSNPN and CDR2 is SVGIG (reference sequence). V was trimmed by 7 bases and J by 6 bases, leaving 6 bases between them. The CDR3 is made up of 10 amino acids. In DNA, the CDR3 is TGTGCCTCCATCTCCGGGGAGCTGTTTTTT. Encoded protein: CASISGELFF.

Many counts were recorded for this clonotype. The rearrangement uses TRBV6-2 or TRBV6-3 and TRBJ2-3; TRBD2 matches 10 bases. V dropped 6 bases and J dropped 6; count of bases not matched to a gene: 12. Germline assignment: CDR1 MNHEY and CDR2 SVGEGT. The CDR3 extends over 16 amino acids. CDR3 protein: CASRGLAGGVGDTQYF. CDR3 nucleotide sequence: TGTGCCAGCAGGGGCTTAGCGGGAGGAGTGGGGGATACGCAGTATTTT.

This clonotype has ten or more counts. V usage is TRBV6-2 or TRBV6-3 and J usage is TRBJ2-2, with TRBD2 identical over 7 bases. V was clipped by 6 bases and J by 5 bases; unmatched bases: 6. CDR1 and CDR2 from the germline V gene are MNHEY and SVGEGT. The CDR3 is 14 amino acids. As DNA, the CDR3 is TGTGCCAGCAGGGGAGCGGGATGGACCGGGGAGCTGTTTTTT. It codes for CASRGAGWTGELFF.

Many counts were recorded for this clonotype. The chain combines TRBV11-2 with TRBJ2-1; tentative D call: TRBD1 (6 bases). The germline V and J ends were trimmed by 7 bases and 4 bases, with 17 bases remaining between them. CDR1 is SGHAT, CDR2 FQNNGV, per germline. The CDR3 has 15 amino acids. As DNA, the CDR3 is TGTGCCAGCATCCGAGGGGGTGGTCGGTACAATGAGCAGTTCTTC. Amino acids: CASIRGGGRYNEQFF.

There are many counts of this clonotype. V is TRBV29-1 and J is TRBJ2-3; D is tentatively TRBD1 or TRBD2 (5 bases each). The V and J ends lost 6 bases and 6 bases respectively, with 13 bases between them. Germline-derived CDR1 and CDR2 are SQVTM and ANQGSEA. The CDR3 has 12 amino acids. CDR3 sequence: CSVGTARDTQYF. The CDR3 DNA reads TGCAGCGTCGGGACCGCCCGCGATACGCAGTATTTT.

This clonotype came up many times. The CDR3 loop reads CASSLGGQNTEAFF. CDR3 coding DNA: TGTGCCAGCAGCTTGGGGGGACAGAACACTGAAGCTTTCTTT. The rearrangement links TRBV5-5 to TRBJ1-1; D is possibly TRBD1 (6 bases). V gave up 0 bases and J gave up 1 base, with 7 bases separating them. The CDR3 loop spans 14 amino acids. Per the germline V gene, CDR1 is SGHKS and CDR2 is YYEKEE (reference sequence).

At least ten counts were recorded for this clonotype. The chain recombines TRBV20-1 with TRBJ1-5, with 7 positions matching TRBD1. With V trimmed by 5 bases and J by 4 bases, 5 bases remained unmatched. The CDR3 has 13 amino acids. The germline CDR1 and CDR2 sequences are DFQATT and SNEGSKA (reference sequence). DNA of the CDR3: TGCAGTGCTTCCCAGGGGGTGAATCAGCCCCAGCATTTT. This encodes CSASQGVNQPQHF.

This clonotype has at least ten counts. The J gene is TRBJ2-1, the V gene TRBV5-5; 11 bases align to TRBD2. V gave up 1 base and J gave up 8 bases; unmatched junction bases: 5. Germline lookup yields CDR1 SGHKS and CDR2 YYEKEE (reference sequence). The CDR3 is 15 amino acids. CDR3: CASSLTSGSRDEQFF. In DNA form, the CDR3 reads TGTGCCAGCAGCTTGACTAGCGGGAGTCGCGATGAGCAGTTCTTC.

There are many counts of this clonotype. CDR3 in amino acids: CASSYARAVSRELFF. In DNA, the CDR3 is TGTGCCAGCAGCTATGCCCGGGCAGTCTCGAGGGAGCTGTTTTTT. The gene calls are TRBV7-9 and TRBJ2-2; D not certain. V lost 4 bases, J lost 9 bases, and 18 bases lay in between. Germline CDR1 reads SEHNR; CDR2 reads FQNEAQ (reference sequence). The CDR3 spans 15 residues. Using reference TRBV7-9 and TRBJ2-2 for the parts outside the CDR3, the full variable domain is DTGVSQNPRHKITKRGQNVTFRCDPISEHNRLYWYRQTLGQGPEFLTYFQNEAQLEKSRLLSDRFSAERPKGSFSTLEIQRTEQGDSAMYLCASSYARAVSRELFFGEGSRLTVL.

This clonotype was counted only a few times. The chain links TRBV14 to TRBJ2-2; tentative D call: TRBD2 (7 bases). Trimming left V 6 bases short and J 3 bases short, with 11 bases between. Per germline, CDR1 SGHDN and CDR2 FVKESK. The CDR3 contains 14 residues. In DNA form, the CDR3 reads TGTGCCAGCAGACAGGGAGGGTACACCGGGGAGCTGTTTTTT. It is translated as CASRQGGYTGELFF. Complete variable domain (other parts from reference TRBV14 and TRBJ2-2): EAGVTQFPSHSVIEKGQTVTLRCDPISGHDNLYWYRRVMGKEIKFLLHFVKESKQDESGMPNNRFLAERTGGTYSTLKVQPAELEDSGVYFCASRQGGYTGELFFGEGSRLTVL.